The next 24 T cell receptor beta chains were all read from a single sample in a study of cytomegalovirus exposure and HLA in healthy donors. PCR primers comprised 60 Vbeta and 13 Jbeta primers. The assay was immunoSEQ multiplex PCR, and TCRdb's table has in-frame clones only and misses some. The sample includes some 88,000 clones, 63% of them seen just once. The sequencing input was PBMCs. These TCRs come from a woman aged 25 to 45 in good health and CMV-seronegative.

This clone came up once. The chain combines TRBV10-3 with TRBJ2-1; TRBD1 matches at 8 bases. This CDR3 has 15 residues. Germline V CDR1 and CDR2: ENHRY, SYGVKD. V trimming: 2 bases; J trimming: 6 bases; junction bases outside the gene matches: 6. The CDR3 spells CAISEDRGRGNEQFF. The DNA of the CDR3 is TGTGCCATCAGTGAGGACAGGGGAAGGGGCAATGAGCAGTTCTTC.

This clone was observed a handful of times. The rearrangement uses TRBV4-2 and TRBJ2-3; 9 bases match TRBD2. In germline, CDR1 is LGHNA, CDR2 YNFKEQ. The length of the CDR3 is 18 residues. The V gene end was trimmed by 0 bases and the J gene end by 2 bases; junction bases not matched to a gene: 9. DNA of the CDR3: TGTGCCAGCAGCCAAGATCAATTAGCGGGGGATTTCACAGATACGCAGTATTTT. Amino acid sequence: CASSQDQLAGDFTDTQYF.

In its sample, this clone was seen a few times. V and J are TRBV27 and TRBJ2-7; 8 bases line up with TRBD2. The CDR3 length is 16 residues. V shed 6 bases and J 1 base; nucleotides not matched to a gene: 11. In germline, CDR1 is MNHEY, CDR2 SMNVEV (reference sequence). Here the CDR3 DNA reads TGTGCCAGCAGCCACTTTCGGGGGGGCCGGTCCTACGAGCAGTACTTC. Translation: CASSHFRGGRSYEQYF.

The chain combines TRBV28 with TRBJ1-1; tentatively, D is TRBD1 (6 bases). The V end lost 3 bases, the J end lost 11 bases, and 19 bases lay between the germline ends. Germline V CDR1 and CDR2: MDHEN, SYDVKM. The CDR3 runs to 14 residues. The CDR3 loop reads CASSFLPDDRPAFF. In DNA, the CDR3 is TGTGCCAGCAGTTTTCTACCCGATGACAGGCCGGCTTTCTTT.

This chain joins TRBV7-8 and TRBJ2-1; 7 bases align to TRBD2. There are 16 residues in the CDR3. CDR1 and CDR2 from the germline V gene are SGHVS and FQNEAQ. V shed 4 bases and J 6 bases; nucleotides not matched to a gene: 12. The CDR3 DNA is TGTGCCAGCAGCTGGGACTACTCGATACATGGCAATGAGCAGTTCTTC. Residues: CASSWDYSIHGNEQFF.

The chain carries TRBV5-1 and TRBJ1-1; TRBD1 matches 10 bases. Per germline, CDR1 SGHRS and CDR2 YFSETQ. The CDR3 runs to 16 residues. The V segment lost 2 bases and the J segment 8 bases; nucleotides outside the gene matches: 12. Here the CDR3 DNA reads TGCGCCAGCAGCTTTCCTTCTGACAGGGGGCGTTCCGAAGCTTTCTTT. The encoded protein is CASSFPSDRGRSEAFF.

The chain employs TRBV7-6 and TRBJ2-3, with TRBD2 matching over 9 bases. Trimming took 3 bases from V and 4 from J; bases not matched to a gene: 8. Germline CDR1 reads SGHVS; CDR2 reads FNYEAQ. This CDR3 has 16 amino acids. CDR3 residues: CASSLDNSGGPDTQYF. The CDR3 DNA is TGTGCCAGCAGCTTGGACAATAGCGGGGGCCCAGATACGCAGTATTTT.

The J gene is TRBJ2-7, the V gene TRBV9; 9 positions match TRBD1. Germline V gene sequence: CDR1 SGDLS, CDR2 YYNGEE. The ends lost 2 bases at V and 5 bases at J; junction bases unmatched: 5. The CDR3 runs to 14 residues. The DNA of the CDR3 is TGTGCCAGCAGCGTTTGGGACAGGGACAACGAGCAGTACTTC. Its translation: CASSVWDRDNEQYF.

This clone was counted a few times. The CDR3 protein is CASSQVLWAGEMNTEAFF. DNA of the CDR3: TGCGCCAGCAGCCAAGTTTTGTGGGCAGGGGAGATGAACACTGAAGCTTTCTTT. This rearrangement joins TRBV4-3 to TRBJ1-1; TRBD1 might be the D (6 bases). Germline CDR1 is LGHNA and CDR2 is YSLEER. V dropped 1 base and J dropped 0 bases, with 18 bases sitting between them. The CDR3 covers 18 residues.

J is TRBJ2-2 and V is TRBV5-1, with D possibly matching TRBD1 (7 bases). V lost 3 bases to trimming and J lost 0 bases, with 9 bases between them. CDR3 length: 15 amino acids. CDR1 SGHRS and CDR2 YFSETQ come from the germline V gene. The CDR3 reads CASSSGGTNTGELFF. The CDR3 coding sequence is TGCGCCAGCAGCTCAGGGGGGACGAACACCGGGGAGCTGTTTTTT.

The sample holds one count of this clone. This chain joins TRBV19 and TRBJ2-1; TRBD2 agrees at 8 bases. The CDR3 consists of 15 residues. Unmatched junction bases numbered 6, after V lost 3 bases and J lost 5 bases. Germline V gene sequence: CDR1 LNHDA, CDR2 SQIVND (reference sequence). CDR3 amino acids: CASSIPSGRNNEQFF. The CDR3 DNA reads TGTGCCAGTAGTATCCCTAGCGGGCGGAACAATGAGCAGTTCTTC.

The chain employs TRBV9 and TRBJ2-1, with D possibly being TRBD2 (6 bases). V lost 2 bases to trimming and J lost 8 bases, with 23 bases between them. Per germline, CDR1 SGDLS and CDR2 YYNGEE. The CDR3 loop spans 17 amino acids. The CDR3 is CASSVYGSNGMIDEQFF. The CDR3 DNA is TGTGCCAGCAGCGTGTACGGGAGCAACGGGATGATCGATGAGCAGTTCTTC.

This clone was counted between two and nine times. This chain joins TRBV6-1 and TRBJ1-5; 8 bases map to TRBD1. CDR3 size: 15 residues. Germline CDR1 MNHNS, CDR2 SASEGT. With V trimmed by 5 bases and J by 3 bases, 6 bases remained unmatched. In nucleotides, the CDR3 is TGTGCCAGCAGTAGATCACAGGGGGACAATCAGCCCCAGCATTTT. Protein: CASSRSQGDNQPQHF.

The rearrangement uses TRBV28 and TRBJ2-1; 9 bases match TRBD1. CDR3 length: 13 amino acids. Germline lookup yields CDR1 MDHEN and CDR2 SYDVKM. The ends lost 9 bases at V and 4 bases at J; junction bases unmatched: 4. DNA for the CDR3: TGTGCCAGTCCGGGACAGGGATACAATGAGCAGTTCTTC. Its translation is CASPGQGYNEQFF.

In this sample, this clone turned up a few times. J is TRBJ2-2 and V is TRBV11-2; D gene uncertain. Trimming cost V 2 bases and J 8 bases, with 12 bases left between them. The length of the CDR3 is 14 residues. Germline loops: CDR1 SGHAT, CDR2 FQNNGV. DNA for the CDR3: TGTGCCAGCAGCTTATTACAGCCGAGAGGGGAGCTGTTTTTT. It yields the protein CASSLLQPRGELFF.

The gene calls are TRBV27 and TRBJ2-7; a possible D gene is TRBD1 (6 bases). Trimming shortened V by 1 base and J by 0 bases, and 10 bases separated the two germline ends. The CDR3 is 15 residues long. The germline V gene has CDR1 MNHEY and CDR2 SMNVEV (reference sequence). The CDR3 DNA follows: TGTGCCAGCAGTTTATTCACAGGGAGCTCCTACGAGCAGTACTTC. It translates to CASSLFTGSSYEQYF.

The CDR3 is CASSLGQENQPQHF. CDR3 nucleotide sequence: TGTGCCAGCAGCTTGGGACAGGAGAATCAGCCCCAGCATTTT. The chain joins TRBV9 to TRBJ1-5; 8 bases agree with TRBD1. The CDR3 covers 14 residues. CDR1 SGDLS and CDR2 YYNGEE come from the germline V gene. The trim removed 4 bases at V and 4 bases at J, leaving 4 bases unmatched.

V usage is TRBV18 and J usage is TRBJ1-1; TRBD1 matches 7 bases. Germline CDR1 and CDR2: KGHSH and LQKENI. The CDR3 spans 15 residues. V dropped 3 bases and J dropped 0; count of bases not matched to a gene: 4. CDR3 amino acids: CASSPQGELNTEAFF. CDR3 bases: TGTGCCAGCTCACCTCAGGGGGAACTGAACACTGAAGCTTTCTTT.

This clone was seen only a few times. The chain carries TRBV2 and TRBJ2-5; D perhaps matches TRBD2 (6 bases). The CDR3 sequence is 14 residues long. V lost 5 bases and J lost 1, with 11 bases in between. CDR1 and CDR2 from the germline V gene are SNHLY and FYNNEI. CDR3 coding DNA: TGTGCCAGCAGTAATTGGGACTTCCAAGAGACCCAGTACTTC. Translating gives CASSNWDFQETQYF.

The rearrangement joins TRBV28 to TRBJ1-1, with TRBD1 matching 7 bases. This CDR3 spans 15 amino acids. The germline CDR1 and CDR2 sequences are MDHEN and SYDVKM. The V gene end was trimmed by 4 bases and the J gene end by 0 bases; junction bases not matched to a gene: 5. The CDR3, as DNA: TGTGCCAGCAGTTCCTACAGGGGTCTGAACACTGAAGCTTTCTTT. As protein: CASSSYRGLNTEAFF. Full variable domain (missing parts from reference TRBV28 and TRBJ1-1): DVKVTQSSRYLVKRTGEKVFLECVQDMDHENMFWYRQDPGLGLRLIYFSYDVKMKEKGDIPEGYSVSREKKERFSLILESASTNQTSMYLCASSSYRGLNTEAFFGQGTRLTVV.

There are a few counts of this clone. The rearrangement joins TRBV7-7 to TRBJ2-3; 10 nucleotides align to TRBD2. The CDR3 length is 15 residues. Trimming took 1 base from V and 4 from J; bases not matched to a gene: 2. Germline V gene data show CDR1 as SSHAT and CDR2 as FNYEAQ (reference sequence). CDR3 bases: TGTGCCAGCAGCTTAGGCCTAGCGGGAGCAGATACGCAGTATTTT. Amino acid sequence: CASSLGLAGADTQYF.

CDR3 bases: TGTGCCAGCAGCTTCGGAGACAATCAGCCCCAGCATTTT. Its protein product is CASSFGDNQPQHF. The chain combines TRBV11-2 with TRBJ1-5; D remains unclear. V was clipped by 3 bases and J by 3 bases, with 6 bases between them. The CDR3 extends over 13 amino acids. The germline CDR1 and CDR2 sequences are SGHAT and FQNNGV.

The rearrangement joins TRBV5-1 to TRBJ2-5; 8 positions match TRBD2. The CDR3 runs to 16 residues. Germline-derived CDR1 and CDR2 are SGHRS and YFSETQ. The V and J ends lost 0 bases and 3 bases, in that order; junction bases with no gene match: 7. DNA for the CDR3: TGCGCCAGCAGCTTGGAAACCGGGACTAGAGAAGAGACCCAGTACTTC. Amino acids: CASSLETGTREETQYF.

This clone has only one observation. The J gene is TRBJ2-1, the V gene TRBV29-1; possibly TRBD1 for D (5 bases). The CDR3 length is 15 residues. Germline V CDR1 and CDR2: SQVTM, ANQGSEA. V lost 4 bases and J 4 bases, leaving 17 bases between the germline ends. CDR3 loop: CSVVGRAGIYNEQFF. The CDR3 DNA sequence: TGCAGCGTTGTAGGCCGGGCAGGGATTTACAATGAGCAGTTCTTC.